This T cell receptor beta chain was documented in a study of control samples from healthy donors and cancer patients. Clones were read by immunoSEQ multiplex PCR, and TCRdb kept only the in-frame ones, dropping some. The sample has 85,000 to 90,000 clones; about 89% are singletons. This CDR3 is 16 amino acids long. CDR1 is LNHDA and CDR2 is SQIVND in the germline V gene (reference sequence). The junction had 10 bases not matched to a gene; V was cut back by 6 bases and J by 1 base. The chain joins TRBV19 to TRBJ2-7, with 9 bases fitting TRBD1. The clonotype was recovered from a man aged 25-45 years in good health. The sequenced sample consisted of blood. CDR3: CASSRQGGAQSYEQYF. The DNA for the CDR3 is TGTGCCAGTAGCCGACAGGGGGGCGCTCAGTCCTACGAGCAGTACTTC.